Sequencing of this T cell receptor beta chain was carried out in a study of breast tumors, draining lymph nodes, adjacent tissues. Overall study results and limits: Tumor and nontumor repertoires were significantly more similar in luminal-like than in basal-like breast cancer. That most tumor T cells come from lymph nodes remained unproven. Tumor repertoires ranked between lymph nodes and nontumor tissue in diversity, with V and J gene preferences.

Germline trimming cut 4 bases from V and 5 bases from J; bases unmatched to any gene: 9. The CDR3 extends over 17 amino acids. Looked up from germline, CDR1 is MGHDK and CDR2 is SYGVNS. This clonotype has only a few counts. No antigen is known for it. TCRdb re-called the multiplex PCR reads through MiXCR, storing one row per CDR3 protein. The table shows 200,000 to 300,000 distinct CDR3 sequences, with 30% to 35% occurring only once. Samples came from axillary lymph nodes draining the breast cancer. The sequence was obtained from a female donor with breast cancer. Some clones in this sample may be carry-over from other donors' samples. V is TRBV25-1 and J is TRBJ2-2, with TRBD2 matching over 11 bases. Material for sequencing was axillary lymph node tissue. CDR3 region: CASSAKVLAGATGELFF. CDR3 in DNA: TGTGCCAGCAGTGCTAAAGTACTAGCGGGAGCGACCGGGGAGCTGTTTTTT.